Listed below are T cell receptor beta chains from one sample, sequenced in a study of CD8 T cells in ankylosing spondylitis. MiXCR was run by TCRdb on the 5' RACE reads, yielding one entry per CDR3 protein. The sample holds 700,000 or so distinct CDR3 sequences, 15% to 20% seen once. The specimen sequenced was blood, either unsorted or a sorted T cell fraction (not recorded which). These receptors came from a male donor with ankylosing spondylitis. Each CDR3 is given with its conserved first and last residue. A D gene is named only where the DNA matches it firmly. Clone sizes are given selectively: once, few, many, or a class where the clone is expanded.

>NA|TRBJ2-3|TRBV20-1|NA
CSAVFRSTDTQYF
TGCAGTGCTGTCTTCAGGAGCACAGATACGCAGTATTTT
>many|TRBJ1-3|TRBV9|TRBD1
CASSVEGQGGNTIYF
TGTGCCAGCAGCGTAGAAGGACAGGGTGGAAACACCATATATTTT
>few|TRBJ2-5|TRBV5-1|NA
CASSSQGWQETQYF
TGCGCCAGCAGCTCACAGGGTTGGCAAGAGACCCAGTACTTC
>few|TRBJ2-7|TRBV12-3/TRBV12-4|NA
CASSRYTHEQYF
TGTGCCAGCAGTCGATATACTCACGAGCAGTACTTC
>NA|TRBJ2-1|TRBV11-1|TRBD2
CASSTGLAGGRGEQFF
TGTGCCAGCAGCACGGGACTAGCGGGGGGGCGGGGTGAGCAGTTCTTC
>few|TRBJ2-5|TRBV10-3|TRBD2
CAVRGTSDQETQYF
TGTGCCGTGAGAGGGACTAGCGATCAAGAGACCCAGTACTTC
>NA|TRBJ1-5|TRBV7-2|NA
CASSLQGRVNQPQHF
TGTGCCAGCAGCTTACAGGGACGGGTCAATCAGCCCCAGCATTTT
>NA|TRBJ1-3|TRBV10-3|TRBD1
CAISSGTDGNTIYF
TGTGCCATCAGCTCCGGGACAGATGGAAACACCATATATTTT
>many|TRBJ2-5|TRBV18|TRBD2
CASSPGLAETQYF
TGTGCCAGCTCACCGGGACTAGCGGAGACCCAGTACTTC
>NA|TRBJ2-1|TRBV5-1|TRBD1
CASSLAQGANEQFF
TGCGCCAGCAGCTTGGCTCAGGGGGCCAATGAGCAGTTCTTC
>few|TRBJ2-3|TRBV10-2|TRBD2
CASSTNLMTSGETDTQYF
TGCGCCAGCAGTACGAATCTAATGACTAGCGGGGAGACAGATACGCAGTATTTT
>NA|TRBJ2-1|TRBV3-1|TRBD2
CASSRGQREANEQFF
TGTGCCAGCAGCCGAGGCCAGCGGGAGGCGAATGAGCAGTTCTTC
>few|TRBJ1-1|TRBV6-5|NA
CASSYPSGDASTEAFF
TGTGCCAGCAGTTACCCCTCGGGGGACGCCAGCACTGAAGCTTTCTTT
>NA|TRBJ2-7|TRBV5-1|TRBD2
CASSLDSGYSYEQYF
TGCGCCAGCAGCTTGGATAGCGGGTACTCCTACGAGCAGTACTTC
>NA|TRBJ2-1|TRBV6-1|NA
CASSPSRRIGNEQFF
TGTGCCAGCAGTCCCAGCCGCCGAATTGGCAATGAGCAGTTCTTC
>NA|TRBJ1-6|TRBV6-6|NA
CASSHSYNSPLHF
TGTGCCAGCAGCCACTCTTATAATTCACCCCTCCACTTT
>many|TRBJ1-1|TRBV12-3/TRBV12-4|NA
CASRPTENTEAFF
TGTGCCAGCAGGCCGACAGAGAACACTGAAGCTTTCTTT
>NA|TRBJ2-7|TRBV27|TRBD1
CASSSIRDRGYEQYF
TGTGCCAGCAGTTCGATCCGGGACAGGGGCTACGAGCAGTACTTC
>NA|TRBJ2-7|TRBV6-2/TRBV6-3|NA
CASNRGLAYEQYF
TGTGCCAGCAATAGGGGGTTAGCCTACGAGCAGTACTTC
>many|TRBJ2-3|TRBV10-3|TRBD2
CAIRGRGGATDTQYF
TGTGCCATCAGAGGTCGCGGGGGGGCGACAGATACGCAGTATTTT
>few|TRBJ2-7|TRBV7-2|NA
CASRPGGTYEQYF
TGTGCCAGCAGGCCCGGGGGAACCTACGAGCAGTACTTC
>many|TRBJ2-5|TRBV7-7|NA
CASSFLKGETQYF
TGTGCCAGCAGCTTCCTAAAGGGAGAGACCCAGTACTTC
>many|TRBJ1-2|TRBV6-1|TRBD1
CASSRGQGNYGYTF
TGCGCCAGCAGCCGAGGACAGGGGAACTATGGCTACACCTTC
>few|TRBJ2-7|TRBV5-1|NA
CASSLATTLGYEQYF
TGCGCCAGCAGCTTGGCGACAACCCTGGGCTACGAGCAGTACTTC
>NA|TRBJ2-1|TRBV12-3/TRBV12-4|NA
CASRIRYEQFF
TGTGCCAGCAGGATTCGGTATGAGCAGTTCTTC
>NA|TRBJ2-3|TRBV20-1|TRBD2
CSARPLAGSRTDTQYF
TGCAGTGCTAGACCTCTAGCGGGGAGCCGCACAGATACGCAGTATTTT
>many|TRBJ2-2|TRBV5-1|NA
CASSLVGTNTGELFF
TGCGCCAGCAGCTTAGTGGGCACGAACACCGGGGAGCTGTTTTTT
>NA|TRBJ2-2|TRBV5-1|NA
CASSLSGGGTGELFF
TGCGCCAGCAGCTTGTCCGGGGGCGGGACCGGGGAGCTGTTTTTT
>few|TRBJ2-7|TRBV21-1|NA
CASSKGGEYF
TGTGCCAGCAGCAAAGGGGGGGAGTACTTC
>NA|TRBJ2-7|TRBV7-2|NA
CASSRSRVSFYEQYF
TGTGCCAGCAGCAGGAGTCGGGTCAGCTTCTACGAGCAGTACTTC
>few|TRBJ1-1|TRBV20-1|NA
CSARALGGYTEAFF
TGCAGTGCTAGAGCCCTGGGCGGGTACACTGAAGCTTTCTTT
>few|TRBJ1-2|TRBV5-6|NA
CASSLGKNGYTF
TGTGCCAGCAGCTTGGGGAAAAATGGCTACACCTTC
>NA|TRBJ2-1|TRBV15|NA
CATSRERGREQFF
TGTGCCACCAGCAGAGAACGTGGGAGAGAGCAGTTCTTC
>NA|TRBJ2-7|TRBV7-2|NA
CASRPTPTGGVEQYF
TGTGCCAGCAGACCGACCCCAACTGGGGGAGTCGAGCAGTACTTC
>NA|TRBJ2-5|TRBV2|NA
CASKKDPQWETQYF
TGTGCCAGCAAGAAAGACCCGCAATGGGAGACCCAGTACTTC
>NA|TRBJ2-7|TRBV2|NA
CASSRQGGGSYEQYF
TGTGCCAGCAGTCGACAGGGAGGAGGGTCGTACGAGCAGTACTTC
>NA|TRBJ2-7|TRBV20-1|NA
CSARGSPGRTYEQYF
TGCAGTGCTAGAGGATCGCCGGGACGGACCTACGAGCAGTACTTC
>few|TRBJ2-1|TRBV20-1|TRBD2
CSASGRAYNEQFF
TGCAGTGCTAGCGGGAGGGCCTACAATGAGCAGTTCTTC
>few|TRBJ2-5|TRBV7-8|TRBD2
CASSLSGTRVIQETQYF
TGTGCCAGCAGCTTGTCCGGGACTAGGGTGATCCAAGAGACCCAGTACTTC
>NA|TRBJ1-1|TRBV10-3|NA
CAISEFPSTEAFF
TGTGCCATCAGTGAGTTCCCGAGCACTGAAGCTTTCTTT
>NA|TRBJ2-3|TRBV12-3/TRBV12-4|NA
CASTHGDAQYF
TGTGCCAGCACCCACGGGGATGCGCAGTATTTT
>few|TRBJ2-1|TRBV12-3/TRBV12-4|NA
CASSFSQPGYEQFF
TGTGCCAGCAGTTTCTCACAGCCTGGGTATGAGCAGTTCTTC
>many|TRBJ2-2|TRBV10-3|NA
CAIRAGTDTGELFF
TGTGCCATCAGGGCGGGGACAGACACCGGGGAGCTGTTTTTT
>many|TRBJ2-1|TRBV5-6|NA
CASSLVERPSYNEQFF
TGTGCCAGCAGCTTGGTGGAGCGGCCCTCCTACAATGAGCAGTTCTTC
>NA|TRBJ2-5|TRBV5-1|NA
CASSRLPGSQETQYF
TGCGCCAGCAGCAGACTTCCGGGATCCCAAGAGACCCAGTACTTC
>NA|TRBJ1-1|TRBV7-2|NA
CASTPAGRNTEAFF
TGTGCCAGCACCCCGGCAGGGCGGAACACTGAAGCTTTCTTT
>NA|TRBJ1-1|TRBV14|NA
CASSQDRIPRQNTEAFF
TGTGCCAGCAGCCAAGATCGCATCCCCCGGCAGAACACTGAAGCTTTCTTT
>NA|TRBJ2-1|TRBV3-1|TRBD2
CASCQDLGGGPYNEQFF
TGTGCCAGCTGCCAAGATCTCGGGGGAGGGCCTTACAATGAGCAGTTCTTC
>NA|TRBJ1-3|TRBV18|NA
CASSPPGASSGNTIYF
TGTGCCAGCTCACCGCCCGGGGCCAGCTCTGGAAACACCATATATTTT
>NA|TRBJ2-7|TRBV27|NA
CASSSDSPPYEQYF
TGTGCCAGCAGTTCCGATTCTCCTCCCTACGAGCAGTACTTC
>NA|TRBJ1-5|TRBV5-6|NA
CASSYGLNSNQPQHF
TGTGCCAGCAGCTATGGACTTAATAGCAATCAGCCCCAGCATTTT
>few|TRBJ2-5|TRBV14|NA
CASSHPQETQYF
TGTGCCAGCAGCCATCCTCAAGAGACCCAGTACTTC
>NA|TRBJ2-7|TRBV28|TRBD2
CASSRTSGGALEQYF
TGTGCCAGCAGCAGGACTAGCGGGGGGGCCCTGGAGCAGTACTTC
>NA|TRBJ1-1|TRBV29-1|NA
CSVDKAGKNTEAFF
TGCAGCGTTGATAAGGCAGGAAAGAACACTGAAGCTTTCTTT
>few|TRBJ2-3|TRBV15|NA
CATSLRLGTDTQYF
TGTGCCACCAGCCTCCGACTCGGAACAGATACGCAGTATTTT
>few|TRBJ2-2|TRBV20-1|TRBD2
CSARDITSASDTGELFF
TGCAGTGCTAGAGACATAACTAGCGCGTCGGACACCGGGGAGCTGTTTTTT
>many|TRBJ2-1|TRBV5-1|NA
CASSSFSGGSYNEQFF
TGCGCCAGCAGCTCTTTCTCAGGCGGCTCCTACAATGAGCAGTTCTTC
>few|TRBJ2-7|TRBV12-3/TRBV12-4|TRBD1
CASTVGTGSGEQYF
TGTGCCAGCACTGTGGGGACAGGGAGTGGCGAGCAGTACTTC